This TCR beta chain was obtained from a study of blood T cell repertoires in COVID-19. As for the study in general: Samples of COVID-19 (acute and convalescent) were obtained from the United States, Italy and Spain. Sample material is recorded as cDNA or gDNA derived from T cells, B-cell-depleted T cells, or PBMCs.

Original methodology: Amplification of reference gene primers provided the estimated nucleated cell counts. Assay: immunoSEQ multiplex PCR; the TCRdb copy retains only in-frame clones and omits some. V and J calls plus clone size are reproduced from that table; the DNA served to infer D and trimming. This table has roughly 150,000 clones, around nine tenths appearing once. The CDR3 extends over 16 amino acids. Losses at the gene ends were 5 bases for V and 1 base for J; bases not matched to a gene: 3. Per the germline V gene, CDR1 is MNHEY and CDR2 is SVGEGT. The clonotype was recovered from a human donor in a cohort sampled during active COVID-19. V is TRBV6-2 or TRBV6-3 and J is TRBJ2-2, with 11 bases matching TRBD1. Specimen: peripheral blood. CDR3 DNA sequence: TGTGCCAGCAGTGAGGACAGGGGGCTGAACACCGGGGAGCTGTTTTTT. Translation gives CASSEDRGLNTGELFF.